The 27 T cell receptor beta chains below all came from one sample that was sequenced in a study of cytomegalovirus exposure and HLA in healthy donors. 60 Vbeta and 13 Jbeta primers were used in PCR. The protocol was immunoSEQ multiplex PCR, while the TCRdb copy is restricted to in-frame clones and leaves out a portion. The sample records fewer than 110,000 clones, 73% being singletons. Sample: PBMCs. The receptors were gathered from a man aged 25 to 40 in good health and CMV-seronegative.

The sample holds one count of this clone. V usage is TRBV9 and J usage is TRBJ2-1, with 13 bases that match TRBD2. V was clipped by 0 bases and J by 9 bases; unmatched bases: 3. Germline CDR1 SGDLS, CDR2 YYNGEE. The CDR3 loop spans 15 amino acids. In nucleotides, the CDR3 is TGTGCCAGCAGCGTAGGACTAGCGGGGGGTGGTGAGCAGTTCTTC. Translation: CASSVGLAGGGEQFF. Using reference TRBV9 and TRBJ2-1 for the parts outside the CDR3, the full variable domain is DSGVTQTPKHLITATGQRVTLRCSPRSGDLSVYWYQQSLDQGLQFLIQYYNGEERAKGNILERFSAQQFPDLHSELNLSSLELGDSALYFCASSVGLAGGGEQFFGPGTRLTVL.

The chain couples TRBV28 to TRBJ2-7, with a weak D call TRBD1 (5 bases). Germline values: CDR1 MDHEN, CDR2 SYDVKM. V gave up 2 bases and J gave up 7 bases, with 15 bases separating them. CDR3 size: 14 residues. This CDR3 is CASSLVQGAREQYF. CDR3 in DNA: TGTGCCAGCAGTTTAGTCCAGGGCGCACGGGAGCAGTACTTC.

This clone is a singleton in its sample. The chain combines TRBV25-1 with TRBJ1-2, with D unresolved. Trimming removed 6 bases at V and 2 bases at J, with 4 bases between. Per germline, CDR1 MGHDK and CDR2 SYGVNS. The CDR3 length is 11 residues. The CDR3 here is CASSLNYGYTF. For the CDR3, the DNA is TGTGCCAGCAGCCTCAACTATGGCTACACCTTC.

This clone came up a few times. The chain couples TRBV6-5 to TRBJ1-2; D call uncertain. V lost 2 bases and J 6 bases, leaving 10 bases between the germline ends. Germline-derived CDR1 and CDR2 are MNHEY and SVGAGI. This CDR3 comprises 13 residues. The CDR3 reads CASSYGGRDGYTF. In nucleotides, the CDR3 is TGTGCCAGCAGTTACGGAGGGAGAGATGGCTACACCTTC.

This clone was found a few times. This chain connects TRBV30 to TRBJ2-7, with 8 bases lining up with TRBD1. V gave up 3 bases and J gave up 2 bases; unmatched junction bases: 15. The CDR3 has 17 residues. Germline V lookup: CDR1 GTSNPN, CDR2 SVGIG (reference sequence). The CDR3 sequence is CAWSHRPGQVRTYEQYF. The CDR3 DNA reads as TGTGCCTGGAGCCACAGACCGGGACAGGTTCGCACCTACGAGCAGTACTTC.

This rearrangement joins TRBV18 to TRBJ2-7; 10 positions agree with TRBD2. This CDR3 is 14 amino acids long. The germline gives CDR1 KGHSH, CDR2 LQKENI. Trimming removed 3 bases from V and 2 bases from J; junction bases left unmatched: 1. CDR3: CASSPLAGAYEQYF. As DNA, the CDR3 is TGTGCCAGCTCACCCCTAGCGGGAGCCTACGAGCAGTACTTC. Full variable domain (missing parts from reference TRBV18 and TRBJ2-7): NAGVMQNPRHLVRRRGQEARLRCSPMKGHSHVYWYRQLPEEGLKFMVYLQKENIIDESGMPKERFSAEFPKEGPSILRIQQVVRGDSAAYFCASSPLAGAYEQYFGPGTRLTVT.

This rearrangement joins TRBV11-1 to TRBJ2-1, with 14 bases that match TRBD2. The CDR3 length is 15 residues. CDR1 is SGHAT, CDR2 FQDESV, per germline (reference sequence). The trim removed 5 bases at V and 4 bases at J, leaving 1 base unmatched. The CDR3 nucleotides are TGTGCCAGCAGCCGGACTAGCGGGGGGTACAATGAGCAGTTCTTC. It specifies CASSRTSGGYNEQFF.

This clone was counted between two and nine times. The chain couples TRBV19 to TRBJ2-7; TRBD1 matches at 10 bases. From germline, CDR1 is LNHDA and CDR2 SQIVND (reference sequence). The CDR3 sequence is 16 residues long. Unmatched junction bases numbered 13, after V lost 6 bases and J lost 5 bases. The CDR3 sequence is CASRQRSGTGDNEQYF. CDR3 in DNA: TGTGCCAGTAGGCAGAGGTCCGGGACAGGGGACAACGAGCAGTACTTC.

This chain uses TRBV6-5 with TRBJ1-2; TRBD1 is a possible D gene (6 bases). V was cut by 4 bases and J by 7 bases, with 19 bases left in between. In germline, CDR1 is MNHEY, CDR2 SVGAGI. The CDR3 is made up of 15 amino acids. In DNA form, the CDR3 reads TGTGCCAGCAGTTTAACGGACAGTACCGCGGGTGGCTACACCTTC. Translated, it gives CASSLTDSTAGGYTF.

The chain employs TRBV30 and TRBJ1-5; 8 nucleotides align to TRBD1. Per germline, CDR1 GTSNPN and CDR2 SVGIG (reference sequence). The CDR3 covers 14 residues. V lost 5 bases to trimming and J lost 8 bases; unmatched junction nucleotides: 11. The CDR3 region is CAWREQGGFEPQHF. The CDR3 bases are TGTGCCTGGCGGGAACAGGGGGGTTTTGAGCCCCAGCATTTT.

This chain joins TRBV30 and TRBJ2-5, with TRBD2 matching over 8 bases. CDR1 is GTSNPN and CDR2 is SVGIG in the germline V gene (reference sequence). With V trimmed by 0 bases and J by 5 bases, 8 bases remained unmatched. This CDR3 has 15 amino acids. CDR3 in DNA: TGTGCCTGGAGTGTCGGGCGGGGGGCCAGGGAGACCCAGTACTTC. Protein product: CAWSVGRGARETQYF. Full variable domain (missing parts from reference TRBV30 and TRBJ2-5): SQTIHQWPATLVQPVGSPLSLECTVEGTSNPNLYWYRQAAGRGLQLLFYSVGIGQISSEVPQNLSASRPQDRQFILSSKKLLLSDSGFYLCAWSVGRGARETQYFGPGTRLLVL.

The rearrangement joins TRBV7-2 to TRBJ2-2; TRBD2 might be the D (6 bases). This CDR3 has 15 amino acids. Between the trimmed V and J ends, which lost 3 bases and 4 bases, there was a span of 12 bases. Germline V gives CDR1 SGHTA, CDR2 FQGNSA. The CDR3 DNA is TGTGCCAGCAGCTTCTCGGGACTTGCCACCGGGGAGCTGTTTTTT. Its translation is CASSFSGLATGELFF.

The V call is TRBV28, the J call TRBJ2-1, with 11 bases matching TRBD2. The germline gives CDR1 MDHEN, CDR2 SYDVKM. Unmatched junction bases numbered 6, after V lost 5 bases and J lost 3 bases. The CDR3 is made up of 16 amino acids. The CDR3 reads CASSPRGTSGYNEQFF. CDR3 bases: TGTGCCAGCAGTCCGCGAGGGACTAGCGGCTACAATGAGCAGTTCTTC.

The V and J genes are TRBV28 and TRBJ1-1; perhaps TRBD1 as D (6 bases). Trimming cost V 2 bases and J 0 bases, with 16 bases left between them. The CDR3 totals 17 residues. Germline V gene data show CDR1 as MDHEN and CDR2 as SYDVKM. The CDR3 DNA follows: TGTGCCAGCAGTTTAAGGCACAGGGATCTCATGAACACTGAAGCTTTCTTT. Translated: CASSLRHRDLMNTEAFF.

This chain connects TRBV19 to TRBJ1-6, with D tentatively TRBD1 (5 bases). Germline V gene sequence: CDR1 LNHDA, CDR2 SQIVND (reference sequence). This CDR3 has 13 amino acids. The V end was cut by 9 bases, the J end by 9 bases, with 15 bases between. The CDR3 region has the DNA TGTGCCAGCCAGGGTGTGAAGAGTTCACCCCTCCACTTT. As protein: CASQGVKSSPLHF.

This clone was observed a few times. The chain uses TRBV4-1 and TRBJ2-2; 8 bases line up with TRBD2. The V segment lost 0 bases and the J segment 6 bases; nucleotides outside the gene matches: 9. Germline lookup yields CDR1 MGHRA and CDR2 YSYEKL. The CDR3 is made up of 17 amino acids. The CDR3 loop reads CASSQDGLAGRAGELFF. The CDR3 nucleotides are TGCGCCAGCAGCCAAGATGGGCTAGCGGGCCGGGCCGGGGAGCTGTTTTTT.

The gene calls are TRBV18 and TRBJ2-2; 8 nucleotides align to TRBD1. The ends lost 1 base at V and 6 bases at J; junction bases unmatched: 10. The CDR3 length is 17 residues. The germline CDR1 and CDR2 sequences are KGHSH and LQKENI. The CDR3: CASSPLHTGTGPGELFF. In DNA, the CDR3 is TGTGCCAGCTCACCACTTCATACCGGGACAGGACCCGGGGAGCTGTTTTTT.

This clone was recorded only once. CDR3 bases: TGTGCCAGCAGTGAGAGGGCTGACTCCTACAATGAGCAGTTCTTC. This encodes CASSERADSYNEQFF. The rearrangement links TRBV6-4 to TRBJ2-1; TRBD2 is a possible D gene (5 bases). CDR3 size: 15 residues. V lost 3 bases and J 0 bases, leaving 9 bases between the germline ends. Germline assignment: CDR1 MRHNA and CDR2 SNTAGT.

The chain recombines TRBV6-5 with TRBJ1-2; possible D gene TRBD1, 6 bases. Trimming removed 6 bases from V and 8 bases from J, with 13 bases in between. In germline, CDR1 is MNHEY, CDR2 SVGAGI. CDR3 size: 12 residues. The CDR3 loop reads CASSNTGIGYTF. The CDR3 bases are TGTGCCAGCAGCAACACAGGGATCGGCTACACCTTC.

This clone was seen only once. The chain couples TRBV25-1 to TRBJ2-1; weak D call: TRBD2 (6 bases). V lost 4 bases and J lost 10, with 11 bases in between. Germline V gene data show CDR1 as MGHDK and CDR2 as SYGVNS. The CDR3 has 12 residues. CDR3 DNA sequence: TGTGCCAGCAGTGCGGACTACCCCGAGCAGTTCTTC. This gives the protein CASSADYPEQFF.

Worth noting for this clone: Relative to the germline gene, one junction end is altered; a read error may explain this. This chain connects TRBV7-9 to TRBJ1-1, with TRBD1 matching 9 bases. CDR1 is SEHNR and CDR2 is FQNEAQ in the germline V gene (reference sequence). The CDR3 is 18 amino acids. The CDR3 bases are TGTTCCAGCAGCTTAGTAGGGGTACCGGGACAGGGTCGCACTGAAGCTTTCTTT. This gives the protein CSSSLVGVPGQGRTEAFF.

About this clone: The sample carries other DNA sequences with the same CDR3. The rearrangement joins TRBV9 to TRBJ2-2; TRBD1 matches at 8 bases. There are 16 residues in the CDR3. Germline lookup yields CDR1 SGDLS and CDR2 YYNGEE. The V gene end was trimmed by 1 base and the J gene end by 0 bases; junction bases not matched to a gene: 2. The CDR3 nucleotides read TGTGCCAGCAGCGTACGACAGGGGCCGAACACCGGGGAGCTGTTTTTT. Translation gives CASSVRQGPNTGELFF.

CDR3 protein: CASSIGLAGGANTGELFF. DNA of the CDR3: TGTGCCAGCAGCATAGGACTAGCGGGGGGAGCGAACACCGGGGAGCTGTTTTTT. This chain connects TRBV7-3 to TRBJ2-2; 14 nucleotides align to TRBD2. The CDR3 sequence is 18 residues long. Germline loops: CDR1 SGHTA, CDR2 FQGTGA. Unmatched junction bases numbered 5, after V lost 5 bases and J lost 0 bases.

The chain uses TRBV30 and TRBJ1-3; 7 positions match TRBD1. Germline V gene sequence: CDR1 GTSNPN, CDR2 SVGIG (reference sequence). V lost 2 bases, J lost 0 bases, and 4 bases stayed unmatched. The CDR3 totals 15 residues. CDR3 in amino acids: CAWSPQGSSGNTIYF. The CDR3 DNA is TGTGCCTGGAGTCCACAGGGGAGCTCTGGAAACACCATATATTTT.

This chain connects TRBV7-2 to TRBJ2-2; 7 bases are a match to TRBD1. In germline, CDR1 is SGHTA, CDR2 FQGNSA. V gave up 5 bases and J gave up 7 bases; unmatched junction bases: 7. The CDR3 is 14 residues long. DNA of the CDR3: TGTGCCAGCAGCCCCGACAGGGTCTACGGGGAGCTGTTTTTT. Protein sequence: CASSPDRVYGELFF.

The chain joins TRBV5-1 to TRBJ2-3; the match to TRBD2 covers 11 bases. The CDR3 consists of 17 residues. Germline assignment: CDR1 SGHRS and CDR2 YFSETQ. Trimming at V came to 0 bases and at J to 7 bases, leaving 10 bases not matched to a gene. The CDR3 region has the DNA TGCGCCAGCAGCTTGGGGGATAGCGGGGGGGCCAGGAATACGCAGTATTTT. Translated: CASSLGDSGGARNTQYF.

This clone was recorded only once. The V and J genes are TRBV6-5 and TRBJ1-4, with a weak D call TRBD1 (5 bases). The CDR3 is 14 amino acids. V gave up 6 bases and J gave up 4 bases, with 12 bases separating them. The germline CDR1 and CDR2 sequences are MNHEY and SVGAGI. The CDR3 DNA reads as TGTGCCAGCAGACGCGGGACTATTAATGAAAAACTGTTTTTT. It codes for CASRRGTINEKLFF.